A selection of T cell receptor beta chains follows, all from one sample in a study of Graves' ophthalmopathy and Graves' hyperthyroidism. One entry per CDR3 protein results from TCRdb running MiXCR on the multiplex PCR reads. The top ten clones hold roughly 4.5% of a sample with about 600,000 distinct CDR3 sequences, under 45% of them seen once. Sequenced sample: peripheral blood or thyroid tissue (not recorded which). The receptors stem from an adult man with Graves' hyperthyroidism. Both conserved end residues are part of each CDR3. Fields, in order: clone size, V gene, J gene, D gene, CDR3 DNA, CDR3 protein. D genes are given only for firm matches. Clone size is shown for a subset of rows, as once, few, many or a class of expanded clone.

>many|TRBV5-1|TRBJ1-4|-
TGCGCCAGCAGCTTGTTCGCAACTAATGAAAAACTGTTTTTT
CASSLFATNEKLFF
>-|TRBV7-9|TRBJ1-4|TRBD1
TGTGCCAGCAGCCAAGTTCCAGGGGGATATAATGAAAAACTGTTTTTT
CASSQVPGGYNEKLFF
>many|TRBV10-3|TRBJ2-2|-
TGTGCCATCAGCGCCTACCCAAGGGAGCTGTTTTTT
CAISAYPRELFF
>many|TRBV12-3/TRBV12-4|TRBJ1-5|TRBD1
TGTGCCAGCAGAAACGGACAGGGGAATCAGCCCCAGCATTTT
CASRNGQGNQPQHF
>once|TRBV20-1|TRBJ1-2|-
TGCAGTGCTAGAGATGGGGGCGCCGGCTATGGCTACACCTTC
CSARDGGAGYGYTF
>-|TRBV10-3|TRBJ2-7|TRBD1
TGTGCCACCAGGACAGGGGGAGGCGACGAGCAGTACTTC
CATRTGGGDEQYF
>-|TRBV10-3|TRBJ2-1|TRBD2
TGTGCCATCAAAGGCCTAGCGGGAGGCAATGAGCAGTTCTTC
CAIKGLAGGNEQFF
>many|TRBV2|TRBJ2-6|-
TGTGCCAGCAACGGGGGCACTGGGGCCAACGTCCTGACTTTC
CASNGGTGANVLTF
>few|TRBV29-1|TRBJ2-7|-
TGCAGCGCGACCCCAGTGTCCTCTCAGCAGTACTTC
CSATPVSSQQYF
>many|TRBV19|TRBJ2-7|-
TGTGCCAGTAGTGGGCCCCGGGGGCAGTACGAGCAGTACTTC
CASSGPRGQYEQYF
>-|TRBV7-9|TRBJ1-6|-
TGTGCCAGCGGCGGACTAGCGGGACATAATTCACCCCTCCACTTT
CASGGLAGHNSPLHF
>-|TRBV7-9|TRBJ2-2|-
TGTGCCAGCAGCTTAGCTAACGGAGGGGAGCTGTTTTTT
CASSLANGGELFF
>-|TRBV4-1|TRBJ1-1|-
TGCGCCAGCAGCCAAGATCCTCGAGGGAACACTGAAGCTTTCTTT
CASSQDPRGNTEAFF
>-|TRBV27|TRBJ1-1|-
TGTGCCAGCAGTTCGATACAGGGTTCTAACACTGAAGCTTTCTTT
CASSSIQGSNTEAFF
>many|TRBV2|TRBJ1-4|TRBD1
TGTGCCAGCGACAGGGGGCGTGAAAAACTGTTTTTT
CASDRGREKLFF
>-|TRBV6-1|TRBJ2-6|-
TGTGCCAGCAGTGAAATCCACGCCGGGACTGGGGCCAACGTCCTGACTTTC
CASSEIHAGTGANVLTF
>once|TRBV9|TRBJ2-5|-
TGTGCCAGCAGGCGCGGGGTTTTTCAAGAGACCCAGTACTTC
CASRRGVFQETQYF
>-|TRBV7-8|TRBJ1-5|-
TGTGCCAGCAGCACGGGACTAGCGCTCCAGCATTTT
CASSTGLALQHF
>many|TRBV7-6|TRBJ2-2|TRBD1
TGTGCCAGCAGCTTAAGTAGACAGGGGGCAAGGACCGGGGAGCTGTTTTTT
CASSLSRQGARTGELFF
>many|TRBV19|TRBJ1-4|-
TGTGCCAGTAGTATTCGAAGGGAAGCCACTAATGAAAAACTGTTTTTT
CASSIRREATNEKLFF
>-|TRBV2|TRBJ2-5|-
TGTGCCAGCAGCTCAGGAGGACCGAACTTCCAGTACTTC
CASSSGGPNFQYF
>many|TRBV5-4|TRBJ2-5|TRBD2
TGTGCCAGCAGCTCCCCTAGCGGCCAAGAGACCCAGTACTTC
CASSSPSGQETQYF
>-|TRBV5-1|TRBJ2-7|-
TGCGCCAGCAGCTTGGATGCCGGTTCCTACGAGCAGTACTTC
CASSLDAGSYEQYF
>-|TRBV24-1|TRBJ2-7|-
TGTGCCAGCAGTCCGAACCCGGGACAATACTACGAGCAGTACTTC
CASSPNPGQYYEQYF
>-|TRBV12-3/TRBV12-4|TRBJ2-7|TRBD2
TGTGCCAGCAGCCAGACTAGCGGGAACTCCTACGAGCAGTACTTC
CASSQTSGNSYEQYF
>many|TRBV6-5|TRBJ2-5|TRBD1
TGTGCCAGCAGTTACTCTGGACAGGGAAGACCAGAGACCCAGTACTTC
CASSYSGQGRPETQYF
>few|TRBV19|TRBJ1-1|TRBD1
TGTGCCAGTAGGGATCCACAGGGGTACTCTGAAGCTTTCTTT
CASRDPQGYSEAFF
>many|TRBV5-6|TRBJ2-7|TRBD1
TGTGCCAGCAGCACCCCCGGGACAGGGTACGAGCAGTACTTC
CASSTPGTGYEQYF
>many|TRBV5-1|TRBJ2-7|TRBD1
TGCGCCAGCAGCATAGGGGACAGCATGAACGAGCAGTACTTC
CASSIGDSMNEQYF
>many|TRBV2|TRBJ1-3|-
TGTGCCAGCAGAGGACAGTACTCTGGAAACACCATATATTTT
CASRGQYSGNTIYF
>-|TRBV7-2|TRBJ1-5|TRBD1
TGTGCCAGCAGGTCCGACAGGGTCGGAAGCAATCAGCCCCAGCATTTT
CASRSDRVGSNQPQHF
>-|TRBV7-8|TRBJ2-1|-
TGTGCCAGCAGCCCCAGGTTCGATGAGCAGTTCTTC
CASSPRFDEQFF
>-|TRBV5-5|TRBJ1-1|-
TGTGCCAGCAGCCATGGACAGAGAGACACTGAAGCTTTCTTT
CASSHGQRDTEAFF
>-|TRBV20-1|TRBJ1-5|-
TGCAGTGCTAGTCGGATCGTAGGGGGATTGGGCAATCAGCCCCAGCATTTT
CSASRIVGGLGNQPQHF
>few|TRBV27|TRBJ1-5|TRBD1
TGTGCCAGCAGCCCGGACAGGGGGGATCAGCCCCAGCATTTT
CASSPDRGDQPQHF
>-|TRBV29-1|TRBJ2-7|TRBD1
TGCAGCGTTCATAGGTCAGGGGGCTACGAGCAGTACTTC
CSVHRSGGYEQYF
>many|TRBV5-6|TRBJ1-2|TRBD1
TGTGCCACCTCACAATCCGGGACAGTCTATGGCTACACCTTC
CATSQSGTVYGYTF